This TCR beta chain comes out of a study of blood T cell repertoires in COVID-19. Trimming stripped 1 base from V and 3 bases from J, with 12 bases between. The CDR3 has 15 residues. Germline assignment: CDR1 LNHDA and CDR2 SQIVND (reference sequence). In the authors' workflow: Reference gene primer amplification gave estimated nucleated cell counts. Produced via immunoSEQ multiplex PCR; TCRdb's table is partial and in-frame only. The V and J calls and clone size were taken over from that table, and D and trimming were inferred from the DNA. The sample contains around 370,000 clones, more than 70% of which appear only once.

The TCR sequence derives from a woman under 30 who had recovered from COVID-19. Sequencing was performed on PBMCs or T cells enriched from blood (not recorded which). This chain connects TRBV19 to TRBJ1-2; D gene uncertain. CDR3 bases: TGTGCCAGTAGTATAGGTAGTTGGGCCTACTATGGCTACACCTTC. Encoded protein: CASSIGSWAYYGYTF.